This T cell receptor beta chain was identified during a study of shared clonotypes between healthy human individuals. The naive CD8 population came from CD45RO-negative cells selected for CCR7, without terminally differentiated effector memory CD45RA+ cells. Germline V CDR1 and CDR2: LNHNV, YYDKDF (reference sequence). Trimming cost V 4 bases and J 0 bases, with 13 bases left between them. The CDR3 is made up of 16 amino acids. Samples underwent the assay at deep level. The method was immunoSEQ multiplex PCR; TCRdb's version includes in-frame clones alone and lacks a portion of them. This sample has about 600,000 clones, with nearly 97% found just once. Findings and caveats of the study: Blood was the sole source, and tissue repertoires probably differ. The low donor count limited represented genetic and exposure-history diversity. Memory subsets generally showed smaller estimated richness than naive subsets did.

As for this clone: The antigen is unknown.

The receptor was derived from a woman in her twenties or thirties in good health. The sequenced sample consisted of naive CD8+ T cells sorted from blood. The gene calls are TRBV15 and TRBJ2-1; D not resolved. The CDR3 sequence is CATSTTTVVSYNEQFF. The CDR3, as DNA: TGTGCCACCAGCACCACGACGGTCGTCTCCTACAATGAGCAGTTCTTC. Filled out from reference TRBV15 and TRBJ2-1, the complete variable domain reads DAMVIQNPRYQVTQFGKPVTLSCSQTLNHNVMYWYQQKSSQAPKLLFHYYDKDFNNEADTPDNFQSRRPNTSFCFLDIRSPGLGDTAMYLCATSTTTVVSYNEQFFGPGTRLTVL.